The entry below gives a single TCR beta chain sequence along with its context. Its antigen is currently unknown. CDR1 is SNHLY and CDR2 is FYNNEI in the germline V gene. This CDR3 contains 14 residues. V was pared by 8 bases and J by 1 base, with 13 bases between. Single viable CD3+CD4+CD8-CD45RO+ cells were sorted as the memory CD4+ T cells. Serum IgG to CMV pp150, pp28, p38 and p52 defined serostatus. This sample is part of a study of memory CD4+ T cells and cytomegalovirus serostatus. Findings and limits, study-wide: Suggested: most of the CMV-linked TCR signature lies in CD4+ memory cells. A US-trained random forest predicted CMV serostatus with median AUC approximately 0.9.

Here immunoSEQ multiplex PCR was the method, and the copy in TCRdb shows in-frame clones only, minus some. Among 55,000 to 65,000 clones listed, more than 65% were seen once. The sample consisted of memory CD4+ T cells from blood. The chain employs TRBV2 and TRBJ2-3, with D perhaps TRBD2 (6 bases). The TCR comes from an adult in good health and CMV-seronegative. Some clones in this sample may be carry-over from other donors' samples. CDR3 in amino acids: CASGDSGRTDTQYF. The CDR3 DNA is TGTGCCAGCGGGGACTCAGGGCGCACAGATACGCAGTATTTT. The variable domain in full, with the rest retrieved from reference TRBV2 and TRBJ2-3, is EPEVTQTPSHQVTQMGQEVILRCVPISNHLYFYWYRQILGQKVEFLVSFYNNEISEKSEIFDDQFSVERPDGSNFTLKIRSTKLEDSAMYFCASGDSGRTDTQYFGPGTRLTVL.